This record looks at one TCR beta chain sequence and its context. Its antigen is unidentified. This specimen belongs to a study of a mutant IDH1 vaccine in newly diagnosed glioma. Study context: There were eight vaccinations for patients, given in weeks 1, 3, 5, 7, 11, 15, 19 and 23. Pretreatment consisted of radiotherapy, temozolomide, or both, with most receiving both.

Method: immunoSEQ multiplex PCR; TCRdb's copy keeps in-frame clones and lacks some. Of around 46,000 clones in the sample, over 75% are singletons; the top ten hold about 5.2%. This CDR3 has 14 amino acids. Germline assignment: CDR1 SEHNR and CDR2 FQNEAQ (reference sequence). J was trimmed by 5 bases and V by 5 bases; bases with no gene match: 6. Study-wide results and limits: Vaccination induced immune responses in around 93% of patients.

This sample's time point: week 5, during vaccination. One vaccine dose held 300 ug of mutant IDH1 20-mer peptide and came with topical imiquimod. The receptor was derived from a middle-aged man with glioma. The V and J genes are TRBV7-9 and TRBJ2-5, with 9 bases identical to TRBD1. This specimen was PBMCs, taken from a glioma patient whose treatment included an IDH1 peptide vaccine. The CDR3 region is CASSKGQGGETQYF. In DNA form, the CDR3 reads TGTGCCAGCAGCAAGGGACAGGGAGGCGAGACCCAGTACTTC.